This T cell receptor beta chain is drawn from a study of blood T cell repertoires in COVID-19. Profiled with immunoSEQ multiplex PCR; TCRdb holds only in-frame clones, not every one. The data hold 140,000 to 150,000 clones, with roughly 87% observed a single time. CDR1 LGHNT and CDR2 FRNRAP come from the germline V gene. The CDR3 contains 16 residues. Losses at the gene ends were 6 bases for V and 2 bases for J; bases not matched to a gene: 5. The rearrangement joins TRBV12-5 to TRBJ2-2; 11 bases line up with TRBD2. Input material: peripheral blood. This TCR derives from a woman aged 50 to 65 with acute or convalescent COVID-19. CDR3 bases: TGTGCTAGTGGGCAGACTAGCGGGGTTAACACCGGGGAGCTGTTTTTT. As protein: CASGQTSGVNTGELFF.